This T cell receptor (beta chain) came from a study of identical twins. With no exceptions, donors were healthy Caucasians. Notes on this clonotype: Its specificity is not known.

Germline CDR1 reads DFQATT; CDR2 reads SNEGSKA (reference sequence). V dropped 2 bases and J dropped 2; count of bases not matched to a gene: 8. The CDR3 is made up of 17 amino acids. Points from the study as a whole: Cross-sectional statistical analysis, not tracking of the same donors, underpinned the conclusions.

Template switching added a universal primer site; cDNA carried unique molecular identifiers. Using its own MiXCR run on the 5' RACE reads, TCRdb lists one record per CDR3 protein. The sample comprises hundreds of thousands of distinct CDR3 sequences, around 8.3% of which are singletons, and 0.98% rests with the top ten. These data also formed part of another study, on yellow fever vaccine responses in identical twins.

The J gene is TRBJ2-3, the V gene TRBV20-1, with 12 bases identical to TRBD2. This TCR derives from a woman aged 18-30 years in good health. Input material: PBMCs. CDR3: CSARRARLAGDTDTQYF. CDR3 bases: TGCAGTGCTAGAAGAGCCCGACTAGCGGGAGACACAGATACGCAGTATTTT.